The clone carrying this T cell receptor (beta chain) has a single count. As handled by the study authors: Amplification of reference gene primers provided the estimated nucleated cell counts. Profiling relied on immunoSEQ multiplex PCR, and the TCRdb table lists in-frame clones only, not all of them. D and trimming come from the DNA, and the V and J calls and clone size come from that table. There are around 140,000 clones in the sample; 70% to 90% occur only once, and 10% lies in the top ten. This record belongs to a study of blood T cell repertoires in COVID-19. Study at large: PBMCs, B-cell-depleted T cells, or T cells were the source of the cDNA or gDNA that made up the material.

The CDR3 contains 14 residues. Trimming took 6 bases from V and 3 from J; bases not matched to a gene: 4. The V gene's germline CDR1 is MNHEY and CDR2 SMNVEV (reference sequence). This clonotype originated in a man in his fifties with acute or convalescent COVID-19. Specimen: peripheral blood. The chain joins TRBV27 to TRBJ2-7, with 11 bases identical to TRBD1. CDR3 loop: CASSSGTGGYEQYF. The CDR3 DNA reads TGTGCCAGCAGCAGTGGGACAGGGGGCTACGAGCAGTACTTC.